The clone carrying this T cell receptor beta chain occurred once. Its antigen is unidentified. This entry is derived from a study of lymphopenia after photon versus proton radiotherapy. Study-level points and caveats: Authors raise, but do not show, better survival with proton therapy. Post-nadir diversity loss with photons came from oligoclonal expansion, particularly CD8+ Temra cells. Relative stability marked proton patients; photon patients lost diversity and naive cells.

Produced via immunoSEQ multiplex PCR; TCRdb's table is partial and in-frame only. The table lists about 83,000 clones, more than 70% of them singletons. The CDR3 runs to 15 residues. The trim removed 7 bases at V and 6 bases at J, leaving 12 bases unmatched. Germline V gene sequence: CDR1 SNHLY, CDR2 FYNNEI. The V call is TRBV2, the J call TRBJ1-5; 7 bases fit TRBD1. The sequenced sample was peripheral blood, obtained from a patient treated with proton-based radiotherapy. The sequence came from a man in his sixties with pancreatic cancer. The CDR3 here is CASKFQQGIGQPQHF. CDR3 in DNA: TGTGCCAGCAAATTTCAACAGGGGATAGGTCAGCCCCAGCATTTT.